This is a list of T cell receptor beta chains from one sample in a study of cytomegalovirus exposure and HLA in healthy donors. TCRdb's copy holds only in-frame clones and misses some; the assay was immunoSEQ multiplex PCR. The table includes around 120,000 clones, 75% to 90% detected once. Specimen: PBMCs. All receptors come from a female donor in good health and CMV-seropositive. CDR3s include the opening cysteine and the closing phenylalanine or tryptophan. The D gene is left open where the match is weak. A clone size is listed for some rows: how often the clone was seen (once, few, many), or a class if it is expanded.

cdr3_aa	cdr3_nt	v_call	j_call	clone_size	d_call
CASGRGGAGTEAFF	TGTGCCAGCGGGCGGGGGGGAGCGGGCACTGAAGCTTTCTTT	TRBV2	TRBJ1-1	NA	NA
CASSSGGGGKTEAFF	TGTGCCAGCAGTTCAGGAGGGGGGGGGAAGACTGAAGCTTTCTTT	TRBV28	TRBJ1-1	NA	NA
CASSLVGTVREKLFF	TGCGCCAGCAGCTTAGTCGGGACAGTCCGGGAAAAACTGTTTTTT	TRBV5-1	TRBJ1-4	NA	TRBD1
CAWSVQVGETQYF	TGTGCCTGGAGTGTACAGGTTGGGGAGACCCAGTACTTC	TRBV30	TRBJ2-5	NA	NA
CASSLDGLGARGNEKLFF	TGCGCCAGCAGCTTGGATGGTTTGGGGGCCAGGGGTAATGAAAAACTGTTTTTT	TRBV5-1	TRBJ1-4	NA	NA
CASSHVGASSSTDTQYF	TGTGCCAGCAGTCACGTGGGGGCGTCCTCAAGCACAGATACGCAGTATTTT	TRBV21-1	TRBJ2-3	once	NA
CATSGSGGQSNTGELFF	TGTGCCACCTCCGGGTCAGGGGGCCAATCGAACACCGGGGAGCTGTTTTTT	TRBV4-2	TRBJ2-2	few	TRBD1
CASSLATGGAGNEKLFF	TGTGCCAGCAGCTTAGCGACAGGGGGCGCGGGTAATGAAAAACTGTTTTTT	TRBV7-9	TRBJ1-4	NA	TRBD1
CASSEAYSNQPQHF	TGTGCCAGCAGTGAAGCTTATAGCAATCAGCCCCAGCATTTT	TRBV6-1	TRBJ1-5	NA	NA
CASSYDSNYNEQFF	TGTGCCAGCAGCTACGACTCGAACTACAATGAGCAGTTCTTC	TRBV2	TRBJ2-1	NA	NA
CASSFSQGLEETQYF	TGTGCCAGCAGTTTTTCCCAGGGACTGGAAGAGACCCAGTACTTC	TRBV6-6	TRBJ2-5	NA	NA
CASSLARTVSFSGNTIYF	TGTGCCAGCAGCTTAGCAAGGACAGTCTCTTTCTCTGGAAACACCATATATTTT	TRBV7-2	TRBJ1-3	NA	NA
CASTLTRVDNQPQHF	TGTGCCAGTACCCTGACCCGGGTGGATAATCAGCCCCAGCATTTT	TRBV19	TRBJ1-5	few	NA
CAWSVLGDSPLHF	TGTGCCTGGAGTGTACTGGGAGACTCACCCCTCCACTTT	TRBV30	TRBJ1-6	NA	NA
CASSPLTGTDVSRGYGYTF	TGTGCCAGTAGTCCACTTACCGGGACAGACGTATCACGGGGCTATGGCTACACCTTC	TRBV19	TRBJ1-2	NA	TRBD1
CASRGSLQETQYF	TGTGCCAGCAGGGGTAGCCTCCAAGAGACCCAGTACTTC	TRBV6-5	TRBJ2-5	NA	NA
CSSSWENQPQHF	TGTTCCAGCAGCTGGGAGAATCAGCCCCAGCATTTT	TRBV7-9	TRBJ1-5	NA	NA
CASSPHLTGTGITYEQYF	TGTGCCAGCAGCCCCCACCTTACCGGGACAGGGATAACCTACGAGCAGTACTTC	TRBV27	TRBJ2-7	few	TRBD1
CASSLDLEGVQPQHF	TGTGCCAGCAGCTTAGATCTAGAGGGTGTCCAGCCCCAGCATTTT	TRBV11-2	TRBJ1-5	NA	NA
CASSLGGGGSNQPQHF	TGCGCCAGCAGCTTGGGTGGGGGCGGGAGCAATCAGCCCCAGCATTTT	TRBV5-1	TRBJ1-5	NA	NA
CASSKDRGNGYTF	TGTGCCAGTAGCAAGGACAGGGGCAACGGCTACACCTTC	TRBV19	TRBJ1-2	NA	TRBD1
CASSESPALQGDEQYF	TGTGCCAGCAGTGAATCTCCCGCGTTACAGGGGGACGAGCAGTACTTC	TRBV6-1	TRBJ2-7	NA	TRBD1
CASSRTERGYTGELFF	TGTGCCAGCAGCCGGACTGAGCGGGGCTACACCGGGGAGCTGTTTTTT	TRBV4-2	TRBJ2-2	few	TRBD2
CASSSGIDDEQYF	TGTGCCAGCTCATCCGGGATCGATGACGAGCAGTACTTC	TRBV18	TRBJ2-7	NA	NA
CASSESGGRDTQYF	TGTGCCAGCAGTGAATCCGGGGGGAGAGATACGCAGTATTTT	TRBV6-1	TRBJ2-3	NA	TRBD2
CASRGTQGYEQYF	TGTGCCAGCAGAGGAACACAGGGCTACGAGCAGTACTTC	TRBV19	TRBJ2-7	NA	NA
CASSTREETQYF	TGTGCCAGCTCGACTAGAGAAGAGACCCAGTACTTC	TRBV2	TRBJ2-5	NA	NA
CASNTQGNQPQHF	TGTGCCAGTAACACACAGGGGAATCAGCCCCAGCATTTT	TRBV19	TRBJ1-5	few	TRBD1
CSVEAGGHQFF	TGCAGCGTCGAAGCGGGGGGGCACCAGTTCTTC	TRBV29-1	TRBJ2-1	NA	TRBD2
CASSWSLDGSEQYF	TGTGCCAGCAGCTGGTCTTTGGATGGGAGCGAGCAGTACTTC	TRBV7-8	TRBJ2-7	NA	NA
CASSLGQDNSPLHF	TGTGCCAGCAGCTTGGGGCAGGATAATTCACCCCTCCACTTT	TRBV5-6	TRBJ1-6	once	NA
CASSYRTGAPYEQYF	TGTGCCAGCAGTTACCGGACAGGGGCGCCCTACGAGCAGTACTTC	TRBV6-5	TRBJ2-7	NA	TRBD1
CASSGGGFVETQYF	TGTGCCAGCAGCGGGGGGGGGTTTGTGGAGACCCAGTACTTC	TRBV5-6	TRBJ2-5	NA	TRBD2
CASSPRTWEGTDTQYF	TGTGCCAGCAGCCCACGGACCTGGGAGGGCACAGATACGCAGTATTTT	TRBV7-9	TRBJ2-3	NA	NA
CASSSTGANTEAFF	TGTGCCAGCAGTAGCACAGGGGCTAACACTGAAGCTTTCTTT	TRBV11-3	TRBJ1-1	NA	TRBD1
CASSPTGYSNQPQHF	TGTGCCAGCAGTCCGACAGGTTATAGCAATCAGCCCCAGCATTTT	TRBV6-1	TRBJ1-5	NA	NA
CASSGAIHYGYTF	TGTGCCAGCAGCGGGGCAATCCACTATGGCTACACCTTC	TRBV4-2	TRBJ1-2	few	NA
CASGADQNTEAFF	TGTGCCAGCGGGGCCGACCAGAACACTGAAGCTTTCTTT	TRBV2	TRBJ1-1	few	NA
CASSRTSDRETQYF	TGTGCCAGCAGCCGCACTAGCGACCGGGAGACCCAGTACTTC	TRBV5-4	TRBJ2-5	NA	TRBD2
CASSAEGGGMYNSPLHF	TGTGCCAGCAGCGCCGAGGGGGGGGGCATGTATAATTCACCCCTCCACTTT	TRBV9	TRBJ1-6	NA	NA
CASSLGQGANYGYTF	TGTGCCAGCAGTTTGGGGCAAGGGGCTAACTATGGCTACACCTTC	TRBV28	TRBJ1-2	NA	NA
CAWSLGSGEKLFF	TGTGCCTGGAGTCTAGGATCGGGTGAAAAACTGTTTTTT	TRBV30	TRBJ1-4	NA	NA
CASSSLEDSPYEQYF	TGCGCCAGCAGCTCCCTTGAGGACAGCCCCTACGAGCAGTACTTC	TRBV5-1	TRBJ2-7	NA	NA
CASTRSPATNEKLFF	TGTGCCAGCACTAGATCACCCGCAACTAATGAAAAACTGTTTTTT	TRBV6-1	TRBJ1-4	few	NA
CAWSRTSGPPYEQYF	TGTGCCTGGAGTAGAACTAGCGGTCCTCCGTACGAGCAGTACTTC	TRBV30	TRBJ2-7	NA	TRBD2
CAWSQGGRTNQPQHF	TGTGCCTGGAGTCAAGGAGGAAGAACAAATCAGCCCCAGCATTTT	TRBV30	TRBJ1-5	NA	NA
CASSDRTLGYEQYF	TGTGCCAGCAGTGACCGCACTCTCGGCTACGAGCAGTACTTC	TRBV2	TRBJ2-7	NA	NA
CAAGVSDGNSPLHF	TGTGCCGCGGGGGTGTCCGACGGGAATTCACCCCTCCACTTT	TRBV11-2	TRBJ1-6	NA	NA